This T cell receptor (beta chain) comes out of a study of blood T cell repertoires in COVID-19. Study summary: Material from acute and convalescent COVID-19 was sourced from the United States, Italy and Spain. In each case, the material was cDNA or gDNA derived from T cells, B-cell-depleted T cells, or PBMCs.

Produced via immunoSEQ multiplex PCR; TCRdb's table is partial and in-frame only. The sample holds 100,000 to 150,000 clones, around 87% seen once. This CDR3 has 14 amino acids. Per the germline V gene, CDR1 is PRHDT and CDR2 is FYEKMQ (reference sequence). The V gene lost 5 bases and the J gene lost 3 bases, with 14 bases spanning the gap. Sequencing input: peripheral blood. This chain joins TRBV13 and TRBJ2-7; a possible D gene is TRBD2 (5 bases). The source is a man between 65 and 85 years old with active COVID-19. CDR3 protein: CASSNRDPLYEQYF. CDR3 in DNA: TGTGCCAGCAGCAACCGGGATCCCCTCTACGAGCAGTACTTC.